Sequencing of this TCR beta chain was carried out in a study of cytomegalovirus exposure and HLA in healthy donors. Study-wide results and caveats: Excluded: some indistinguishable V segments such as TRBV6-2 and TRBV6-3. Researchers counted roughly 150 TCR beta chains as cytomegalovirus-associated. What a later analysis showed was that several of the most significant clusters appeared linked to common viral pathogens.

The primer mix had 60 Vbeta and 13 Jbeta primers. The data were produced by immunoSEQ multiplex PCR, yet TCRdb's version contains in-frame clones alone and is incomplete. The profile covers around 150,000 clones, with roughly 75% appearing a single time and 11% taken by the ten largest. Regarding this clone: Antigen: not known.

The V and J ends lost 6 bases and 5 bases, in that order; junction bases with no gene match: 16. CDR1 and CDR2 from the germline V gene are SQVTM and ANQGSEA. The CDR3 contains 18 residues. This clonotype was sampled from a young man in good health and CMV-seropositive. Sequences were obtained from PBMCs. The chain is built from TRBV29-1 and TRBJ2-5; TRBD2 matches 15 bases. The CDR3 DNA is TGCAGCGTCTTCGGACTAGCGGGAGGGCCCTGGGGTATGGAGACCCAGTACTTC. This sequence encodes CSVFGLAGGPWGMETQYF. Based on the CDR3 plus reference TRBV29-1 and TRBJ2-5, the full variable domain is SAVISQKPSRDICQRGTSLTIQCQVDSQVTMMFWYRQQPGQSLTLIATANQGSEATYESGFVIDKFPISRPNLTFSTLTVSNMSPEDSSIYLCSVFGLAGGPWGMETQYFGPGTRLLVL.